This TCR beta chain was recovered during a study of T and B cells in COVID-19 patients. About the research overall: Median age was about 30 years in the recovered cohort and 67 years in the active-infection cohort.

Blood genomic DNA input for TRB amplification was roughly 220-500 ng. In its sample, this clonotype was seen a few times. The antigen remains unidentified. This CDR3 is 17 amino acids long. Trimming pared 0 bases from V and 0 bases from J, leaving 9 bases between. Per the germline V gene, CDR1 is LGHNA and CDR2 is YSLEER. General observations from the study: Patients with COVID-19 reportedly showed strongly skewed T cell receptor beta variable and joining gene usage.

TRB rearrangements were amplified by multiplex PCR with BIOMED2 TRB-A/B primers. MiXCR, run by TCRdb on the multiplex PCR reads, gives a single entry per CDR3 protein. In the table there are some 9,100 distinct CDR3 sequences, roughly 27% of which are singletons. This receptor was identified in a human donor who had recovered from COVID-19. The chain is built from TRBV4-3 and TRBJ1-6, with a tentative D call TRBD1 (5 bases). The sequencing input was blood. CDR3 bases: TGCGCCAGCAGCCAAGATGAGCAGGGCTCCTATAATTCACCCCTCCACTTT. It specifies CASSQDEQGSYNSPLHF.